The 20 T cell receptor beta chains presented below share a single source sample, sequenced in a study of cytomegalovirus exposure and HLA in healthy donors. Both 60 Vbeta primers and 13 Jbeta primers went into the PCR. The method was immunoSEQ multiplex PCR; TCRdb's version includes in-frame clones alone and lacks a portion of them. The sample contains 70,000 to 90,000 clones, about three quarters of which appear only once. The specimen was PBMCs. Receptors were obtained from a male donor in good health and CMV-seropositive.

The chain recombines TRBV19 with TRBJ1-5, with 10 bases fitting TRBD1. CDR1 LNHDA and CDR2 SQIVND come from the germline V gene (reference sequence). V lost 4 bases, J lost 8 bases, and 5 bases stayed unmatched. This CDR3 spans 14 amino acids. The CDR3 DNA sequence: TGTGCCAGTAGTAGACAGGGGGCGTGGGAGCCCCAGCATTTT. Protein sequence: CASSRQGAWEPQHF.

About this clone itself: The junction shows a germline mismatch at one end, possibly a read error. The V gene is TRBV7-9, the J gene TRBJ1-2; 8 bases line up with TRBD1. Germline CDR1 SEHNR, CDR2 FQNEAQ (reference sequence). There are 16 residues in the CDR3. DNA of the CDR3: TGTTCCAGCAGCCAGGACAGGGCCGGCGGGGCCTATGGCTACACCTTC. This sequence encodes CSSSQDRAGGAYGYTF.

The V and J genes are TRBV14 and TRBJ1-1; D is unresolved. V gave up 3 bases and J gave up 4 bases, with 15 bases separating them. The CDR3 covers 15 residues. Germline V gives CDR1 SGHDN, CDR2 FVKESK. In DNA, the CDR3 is TGTGCCAGCAGCCACCTGGACGGCCGGGGCACTGAAGCTTTCTTT. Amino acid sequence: CASSHLDGRGTEAFF.

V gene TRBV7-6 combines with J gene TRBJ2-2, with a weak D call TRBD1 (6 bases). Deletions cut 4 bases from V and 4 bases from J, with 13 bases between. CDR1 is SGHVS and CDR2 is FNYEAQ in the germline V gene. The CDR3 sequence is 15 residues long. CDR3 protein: CASSYRTATTGELFF. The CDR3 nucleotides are TGTGCCAGCAGCTACCGGACAGCTACCACCGGGGAGCTGTTTTTT.

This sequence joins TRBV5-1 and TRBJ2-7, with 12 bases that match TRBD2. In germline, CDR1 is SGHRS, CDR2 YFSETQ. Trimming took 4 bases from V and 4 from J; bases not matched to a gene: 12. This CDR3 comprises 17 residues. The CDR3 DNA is TGCGCCAGCAGCATCCGGCCTAGCGGGGGGGAATCTTACGAGCAGTACTTC. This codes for CASSIRPSGGESYEQYF.

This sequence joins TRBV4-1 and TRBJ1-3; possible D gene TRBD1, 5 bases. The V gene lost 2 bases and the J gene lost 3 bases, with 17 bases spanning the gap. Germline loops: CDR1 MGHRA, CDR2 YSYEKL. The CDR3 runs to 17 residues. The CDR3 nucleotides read TGCGCCAGCAGCCAACTCCCGACAGCCTCGAGTGGAAACACCATATATTTT. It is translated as CASSQLPTASSGNTIYF.

CDR3 amino acids: CAISESATGNEQYF. CDR3 DNA sequence: TGTGCCATCAGTGAGTCCGCGACGGGGAACGAGCAGTACTTC. The gene calls are TRBV10-3 and TRBJ2-5; D perhaps matches TRBD2 (5 bases). TRBJ2-7 explains the end of the DNA better; the J call may be wrong. CDR1 is ENHRY, CDR2 SYGVKD, per germline. The CDR3 has 14 amino acids.

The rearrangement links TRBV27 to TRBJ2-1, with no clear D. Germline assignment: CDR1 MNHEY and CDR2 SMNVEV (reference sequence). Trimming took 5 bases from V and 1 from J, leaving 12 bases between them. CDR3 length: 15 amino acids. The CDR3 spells CASSIPTGSYNEQFF. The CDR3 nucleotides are TGTGCCAGCAGTATCCCCACCGGGTCCTACAATGAGCAGTTCTTC.

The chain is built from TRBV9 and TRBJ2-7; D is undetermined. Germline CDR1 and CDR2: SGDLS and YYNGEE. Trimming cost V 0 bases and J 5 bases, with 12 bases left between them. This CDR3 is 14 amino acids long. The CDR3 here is CASSVDSRMHEQYF. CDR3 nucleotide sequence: TGTGCCAGCAGCGTAGATTCTAGGATGCACGAGCAGTACTTC.

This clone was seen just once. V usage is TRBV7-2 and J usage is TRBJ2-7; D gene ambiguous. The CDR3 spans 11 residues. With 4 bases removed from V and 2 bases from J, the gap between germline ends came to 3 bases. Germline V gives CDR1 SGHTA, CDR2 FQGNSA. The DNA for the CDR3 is TGTGCCAGCAGCTCTACCTACGAGCAGTACTTC. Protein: CASSSTYEQYF.

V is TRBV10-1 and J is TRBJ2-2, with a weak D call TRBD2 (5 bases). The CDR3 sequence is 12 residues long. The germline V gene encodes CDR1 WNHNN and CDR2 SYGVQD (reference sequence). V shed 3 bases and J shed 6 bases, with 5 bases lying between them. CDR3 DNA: TGCGCCAGCAGTGACGGGGCCGGGGAGCTGTTTTTT. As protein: CASSDGAGELFF.

The CDR3 nucleotides read TGTGCCAGCAGTTTGTCGGGGGGACAGGGGGGGACCCAGTACTTC. It translates to CASSLSGGQGGTQYF. The chain employs TRBV27 and TRBJ2-5; 11 positions match TRBD1. CDR3 length: 15 residues. Trimming removed 3 bases from V and 7 bases from J; junction bases left unmatched: 7. Germline assignment: CDR1 MNHEY and CDR2 SMNVEV (reference sequence).

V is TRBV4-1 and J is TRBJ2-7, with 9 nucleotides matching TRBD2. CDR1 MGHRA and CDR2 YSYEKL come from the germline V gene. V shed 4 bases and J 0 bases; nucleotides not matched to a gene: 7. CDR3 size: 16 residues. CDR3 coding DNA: TGCGCCAGCAGCCCCACTAGCGGGCAAAGCTCCTACGAGCAGTACTTC. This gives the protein CASSPTSGQSSYEQYF.

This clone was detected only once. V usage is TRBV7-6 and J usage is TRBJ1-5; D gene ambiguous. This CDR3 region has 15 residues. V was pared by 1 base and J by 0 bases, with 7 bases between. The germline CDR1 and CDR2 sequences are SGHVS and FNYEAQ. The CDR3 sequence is CASSLVTVSNQPQHF. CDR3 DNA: TGTGCCAGCAGCTTAGTAACAGTTAGCAATCAGCCCCAGCATTTT.

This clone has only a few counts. CDR3 sequence (DNA): TGTGCCAGCAGCTTAGATCGCCTAGCGGCCTACGAGCAGTACTTC. As protein: CASSLDRLAAYEQYF. The V gene is TRBV7-2, the J gene TRBJ2-7; 7 bases are a match to TRBD2. This CDR3 contains 15 residues. The germline gives CDR1 SGHTA, CDR2 FQGNSA. Trimming at V came to 1 base and at J to 2 bases, leaving 5 bases not matched to a gene.

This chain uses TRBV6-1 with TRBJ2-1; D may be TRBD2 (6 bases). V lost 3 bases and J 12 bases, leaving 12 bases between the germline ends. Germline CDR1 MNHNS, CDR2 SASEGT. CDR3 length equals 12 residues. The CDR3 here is CASSEGGVGQFF. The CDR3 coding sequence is TGTGCCAGCAGTGAGGGCGGGGTTGGGCAGTTCTTC.

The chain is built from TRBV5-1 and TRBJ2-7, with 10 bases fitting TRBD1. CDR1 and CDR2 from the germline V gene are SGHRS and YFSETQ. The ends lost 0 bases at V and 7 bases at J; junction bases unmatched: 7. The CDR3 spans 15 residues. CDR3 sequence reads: CASSLEGTGVREQYF. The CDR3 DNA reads TGCGCCAGCAGCTTGGAAGGGACAGGGGTTCGGGAGCAGTACTTC.

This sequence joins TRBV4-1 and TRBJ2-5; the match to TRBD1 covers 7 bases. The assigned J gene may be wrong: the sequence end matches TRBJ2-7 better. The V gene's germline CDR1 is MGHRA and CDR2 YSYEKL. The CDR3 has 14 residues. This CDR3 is CASSQVVDRAEQYF. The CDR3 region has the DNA TGCGCCAGCAGCCAAGTTGTTGACAGGGCCGAGCAGTACTTC.

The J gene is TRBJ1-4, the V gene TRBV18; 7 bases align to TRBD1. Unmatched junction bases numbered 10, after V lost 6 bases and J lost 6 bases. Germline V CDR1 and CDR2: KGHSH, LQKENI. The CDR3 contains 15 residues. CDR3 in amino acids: CASSPSGTDDEKLFF. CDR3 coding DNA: TGTGCCAGCTCTCCATCGGGGACAGATGATGAAAAACTGTTTTTT.

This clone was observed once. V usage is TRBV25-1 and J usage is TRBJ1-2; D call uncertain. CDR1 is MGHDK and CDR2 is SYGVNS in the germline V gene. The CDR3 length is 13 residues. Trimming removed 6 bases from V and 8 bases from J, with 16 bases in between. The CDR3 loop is CASSSGQRGGYTF. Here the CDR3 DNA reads TGTGCCAGCAGCTCGGGCCAGAGAGGGGGCTACACCTTC.